What follows describes a single T cell receptor beta chain. Its antigen is currently unknown. The PCR employed 60 Vbeta primers together with 13 Jbeta primers. TCRdb's table, derived via immunoSEQ multiplex PCR, lists solely in-frame clones and lacks some. The repertoire table contains around 150,000 clones. This entry is derived from a study of cytomegalovirus exposure and HLA in healthy donors. Study-wide findings and caveats: Compared with the approximately 700-donor mean, an Asian-associated ancestry cluster reportedly had fewer N-insertions, according to a later analysis.

The CDR3 is 14 amino acids. Trimming took off 4 bases at V and 6 bases at J, with 13 bases between the two ends. Germline V gene sequence: CDR1 SGHRS, CDR2 YFSETQ. The chain carries TRBV5-1 and TRBJ1-4; D is possibly TRBD1 (5 bases). The sample taken for sequencing was PBMCs. The receptor was derived from a woman aged 55-69 years in good health and CMV-seronegative. CDR3 DNA: TGCGCCAGCAGCCAGTACGCGGGGGATGAAAAACTGTTTTTT. Residues: CASSQYAGDEKLFF.